This T cell receptor beta chain was sequenced for a study of shared clonotypes between healthy human individuals. CD45RO-negative cells were positively selected for CCR7, leaving out terminally differentiated effector memory CD45RA+ cells. Authors' methods: Filtering was not the same, since immunoSEQ gave junction-only sequences without quality scores. TCRdb's copy holds only in-frame clones and misses some; the assay was immunoSEQ multiplex PCR. V and J calls and clone size are as listed in that table; D and trimming were resolved from the DNA. Of roughly 2.1 million clones in the sample, 93% are singletons; the top ten hold 1.5% to 2%. The CDR3 totals 16 residues. CDR1 is MDHEN and CDR2 is SYDVKM in the germline V gene. V was clipped by 6 bases and J by 7 bases, with 24 bases between them.

This TCR was sampled from a man younger than 35 in good health. Some clones in this sample may be carry-over from other donors' samples. V is TRBV28 and J is TRBJ2-5; tentative D call: TRBD1 (5 bases). The sequenced sample was naive CD8+ T cells from PBMCs. This CDR3 reads CASSLKWTPSEGTQYF. Here the CDR3 DNA reads TGTGCCAGCAGCCTCAAATGGACACCCTCTGAAGGGACCCAGTACTTC.